These T cell receptor beta chains were read from a single sample in a study of shared clonotypes between healthy human individuals. Data came from immunoSEQ multiplex PCR; TCRdb stores just in-frame clones and leaves some out. The sample contains about 1,500,000 clones, over 95% of which appear only once. The sequenced sample was naive CD4+ T cells sorted from blood. These receptor sequences come from a man under 40 in good health. Both conserved end residues are part of each CDR3. A D gene is named only where the DNA matches it firmly.

NA	TRBJ1-2	TRBV19	CASSNRDPAVSGYTF
NA	TRBJ1-3	TRBV30	CAWSPNSGNTIYF
TRBD1	TRBJ1-2	TRBV5-1	CASSLNDRGGYGYTF
TRBD1	TRBJ1-5	TRBV19	CASSIGQGSNQPQHF
NA	TRBJ2-3	TRBV5-1	CASSPRGSADTQYF
NA	TRBJ1-1	TRBV5-1	CASSVIEMGSTEAFF
TRBD2	TRBJ2-7	TRBV7-2	CASSVGVAGGPYEQYF
TRBD1	TRBJ2-5	TRBV28	CASSRGTGRQETQYF
TRBD1	TRBJ2-3	TRBV5-4	CASSSPDRQGSSTDTQYF
TRBD1	TRBJ1-5	TRBV27	CASSFSGQGVSQPQHF
NA	TRBJ2-4	TRBV14	CASSLEGLPRDIQYF
NA	TRBJ2-6	TRBV7-8	CASSLADTGANVLTF
NA	TRBJ1-5	TRBV18	CASSRNQIEQGGQPQHF
NA	TRBJ2-7	TRBV15	CATSLGPLDYEQYF
NA	TRBJ1-1	TRBV18	CASSPLRTSLNTEAFF
TRBD2	TRBJ2-3	TRBV27	CASSPGTSGRAVDTQYF
TRBD2	TRBJ2-3	TRBV30	CAWSVWGAGAGTDTQYF
NA	TRBJ2-1	TRBV5-5	CASSQRDKDEQFF
NA	TRBJ1-5	TRBV6-1	CASSGLSRGDQPQHF
NA	TRBJ2-7	TRBV25-1	CASSAQGSPGGYEQYF
TRBD1	TRBJ2-7	TRBV30	CAWSPRDRGYEQYF
NA	TRBJ1-3	TRBV7-3	CASSLSGGNTIYF
NA	TRBJ2-4	TRBV6-5	CASSYAAGYTGIQYF